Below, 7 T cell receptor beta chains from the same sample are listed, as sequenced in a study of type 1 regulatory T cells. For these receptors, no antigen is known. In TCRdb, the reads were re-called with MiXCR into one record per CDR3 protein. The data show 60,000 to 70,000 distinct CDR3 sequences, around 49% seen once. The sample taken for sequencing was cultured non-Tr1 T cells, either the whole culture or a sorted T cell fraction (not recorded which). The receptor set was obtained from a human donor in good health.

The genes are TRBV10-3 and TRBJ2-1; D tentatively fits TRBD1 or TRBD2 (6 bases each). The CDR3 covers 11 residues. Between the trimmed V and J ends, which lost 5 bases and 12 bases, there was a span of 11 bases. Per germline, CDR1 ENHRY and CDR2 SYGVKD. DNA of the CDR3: TGTGCCATCAGTCCCGGAGGGGGGCAGTTCTTC. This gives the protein CAISPGGGQFF.

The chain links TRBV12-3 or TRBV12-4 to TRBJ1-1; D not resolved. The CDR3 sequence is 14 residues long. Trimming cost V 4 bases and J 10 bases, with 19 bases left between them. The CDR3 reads CASSSPLKGWGAFF. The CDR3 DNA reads TGTGCCAGCAGTTCCCCATTAAAAGGCTGGGGAGCTTTCTTT.

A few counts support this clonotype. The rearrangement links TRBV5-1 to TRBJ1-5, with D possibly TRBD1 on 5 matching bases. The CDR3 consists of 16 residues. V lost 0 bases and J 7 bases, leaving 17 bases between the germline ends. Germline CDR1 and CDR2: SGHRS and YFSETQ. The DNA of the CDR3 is TGCGCCAGCAGCTTGGGGACCCAGGGAGGAGGACAGCCCCAGCATTTT. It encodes CASSLGTQGGGQPQHF.

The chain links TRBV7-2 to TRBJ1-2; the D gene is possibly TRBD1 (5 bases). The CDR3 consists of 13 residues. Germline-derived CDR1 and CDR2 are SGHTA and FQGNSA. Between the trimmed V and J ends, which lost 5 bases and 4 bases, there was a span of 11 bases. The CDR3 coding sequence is TGTGCCAGCAGCAGCAGGGCGCGCTATGGCTACACCTTC. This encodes CASSSRARYGYTF.

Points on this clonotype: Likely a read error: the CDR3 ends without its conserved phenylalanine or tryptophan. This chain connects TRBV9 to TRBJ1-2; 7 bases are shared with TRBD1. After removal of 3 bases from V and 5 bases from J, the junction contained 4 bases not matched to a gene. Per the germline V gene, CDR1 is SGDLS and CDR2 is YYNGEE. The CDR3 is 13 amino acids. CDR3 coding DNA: TGTGCCAGCAGCGCCGCAGGGGGGTATGGCTACACCCTC. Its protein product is CASSAAGGYGYTL.

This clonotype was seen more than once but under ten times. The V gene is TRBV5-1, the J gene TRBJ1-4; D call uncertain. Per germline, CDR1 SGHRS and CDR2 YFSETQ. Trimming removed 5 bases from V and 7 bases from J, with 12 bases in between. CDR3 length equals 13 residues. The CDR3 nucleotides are TGCGCCAGCAGGGTCAAAGGGAGTGAAAAACTGTTTTTT. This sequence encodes CASRVKGSEKLFF.

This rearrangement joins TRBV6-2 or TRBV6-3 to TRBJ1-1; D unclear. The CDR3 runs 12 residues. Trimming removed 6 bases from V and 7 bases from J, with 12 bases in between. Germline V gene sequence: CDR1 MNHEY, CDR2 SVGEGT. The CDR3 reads CASSPDVLEAFF. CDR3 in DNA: TGTGCCAGCAGCCCGGATGTACTTGAAGCTTTCTTT.